A selection of T cell receptor beta chains follows, all from one sample in a study of T cell responses to AZD1222 COVID-19 vaccine. The repertoire was sequenced with immunoSEQ multiplex PCR; TCRdb's copy has only in-frame clones and lacks some. The data hold about 100,000 clones, with about 89% observed a single time. This material consisted of peripheral blood, taken 28 days after the second AZD1222 dose. These TCRs come from an adult who received the AZD1222 COVID-19 vaccine. CDR3s include the opening cysteine and the closing phenylalanine or tryptophan. D genes are given only for firm matches. Not every row has a clone size; where given, it reads once, few, many or a size class.

size,V,J,D,length,CDR3,DNA
few,TRBV27,TRBJ1-5,-,15,CASRVGELSNQPQHF,TGTGCCAGCAGGGTTGGGGAGCTGAGCAATCAGCCCCAGCATTTT
-,TRBV28,TRBJ1-4,-,12,CASSFGNEKLFF,TGTGCCAGCAGTTTCGGTAATGAAAAACTGTTTTTT
-,TRBV6-5,TRBJ1-6,-,13,CASKREYNSPLHF,TGTGCCAGCAAGAGGGAATATAATTCACCCCTCCACTTT
-,TRBV19,TRBJ2-1,TRBD1,15,CASSFPRQGIDEQFF,TGTGCCAGTAGTTTTCCGCGACAGGGTATCGATGAGCAGTTCTTC
-,TRBV7-2,TRBJ1-5,-,15,CASSRVQNSNQPQHF,TGTGCCAGCAGTCGCGTACAGAATAGCAATCAGCCCCAGCATTTT
-,TRBV28,TRBJ1-1,-,14,CASSPPGVDTEAFF,TGTGCCAGCAGCCCACCCGGGGTGGACACTGAAGCTTTCTTT
-,TRBV6-2/TRBV6-3,TRBJ2-7,TRBD2,16,CASSPLQREGLYEQYF,TGTGCCAGCAGCCCACTCCAGCGGGAGGGCCTCTACGAGCAGTACTTC
-,TRBV9,TRBJ2-1,TRBD2,16,CASSVVTSGGAVEQFF,TGTGCCAGCAGCGTAGTGACTAGCGGGGGGGCAGTTGAGCAGTTCTTC
-,TRBV11-3,TRBJ2-3,TRBD2,15,CASSPGGGGTDTQYF,TGTGCCAGCAGCCCCGGGGGGGGTGGCACAGATACGCAGTATTTT
-,TRBV7-8,TRBJ2-2,-,16,CASSLYGRPSTGELFF,TGTGCCAGCAGCTTATACGGCAGACCCTCAACCGGGGAGCTGTTTTTT
few,TRBV7-9,TRBJ1-5,-,16,CASSLGVSGDNQPQHF,TGTGCCAGCAGCTTAGGGGTTTCAGGGGATAATCAGCCCCAGCATTTT
-,TRBV18,TRBJ2-7,TRBD1,16,CASSPVRTGGQYEQYF,TGTGCCAGCTCACCAGTTAGGACAGGGGGCCAATACGAGCAGTACTTC